This TCR beta chain was documented in a study of vaccination effects on CD4 cells after COVID-19. The protocol was immunoSEQ multiplex PCR, while the TCRdb copy is restricted to in-frame clones and leaves out a portion. The repertoire holds 72,000 or so clones, with around two thirds as singletons. The V end was cut by 4 bases, the J end by 5 bases, with 11 bases between. The CDR3 consists of 14 residues. In germline, CDR1 is MRHNA, CDR2 SNTAGT. This clone was seen only once. Its specificity is unknown. Investigators separated out CD4+ T cells once around 10 days of culture had passed. As their vaccination, participants received two doses of either BNT162b2 or mRNA-1273.

The gene calls are TRBV6-4 and TRBJ2-2; weak D call: TRBD2 (5 bases). The material was CD4+ T cells from PBMCs cultured without peptide, obtained after COVID-19 vaccination. This sequence was found in a human donor who received a COVID-19 vaccine. The CDR3 region has the DNA TGTGCCAGCAGTGCGGGTCCGGGGACCGGGGAGCTGTTTTTT. The encoded protein is CASSAGPGTGELFF.